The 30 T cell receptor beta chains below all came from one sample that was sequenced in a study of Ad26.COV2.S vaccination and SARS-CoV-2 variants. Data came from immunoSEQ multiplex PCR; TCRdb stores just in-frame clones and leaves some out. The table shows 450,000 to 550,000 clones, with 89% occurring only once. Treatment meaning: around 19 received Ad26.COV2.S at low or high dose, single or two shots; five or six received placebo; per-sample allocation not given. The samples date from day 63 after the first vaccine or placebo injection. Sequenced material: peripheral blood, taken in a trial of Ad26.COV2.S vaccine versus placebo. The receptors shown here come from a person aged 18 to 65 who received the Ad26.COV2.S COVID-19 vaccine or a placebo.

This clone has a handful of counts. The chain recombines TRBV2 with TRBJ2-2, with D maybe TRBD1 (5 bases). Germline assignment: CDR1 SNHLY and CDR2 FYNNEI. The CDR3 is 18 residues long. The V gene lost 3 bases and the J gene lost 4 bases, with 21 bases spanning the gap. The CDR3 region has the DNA TGTGCCAGCAGTGATCGCGATGGGGCAGGGTTATTCACCGGGGAGCTGTTTTTT. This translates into CASSDRDGAGLFTGELFF.

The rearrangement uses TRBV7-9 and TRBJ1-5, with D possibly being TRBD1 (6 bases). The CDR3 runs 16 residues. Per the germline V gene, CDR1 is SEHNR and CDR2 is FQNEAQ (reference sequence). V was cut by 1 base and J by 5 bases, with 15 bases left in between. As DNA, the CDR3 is TGTGCCAGCAGCTTAGGAATACAGGGAGATGATCAGCCCCAGCATTTT. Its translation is CASSLGIQGDDQPQHF. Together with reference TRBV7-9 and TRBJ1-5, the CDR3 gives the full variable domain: DTGVSQNPRHKITKRGQNVTFRCDPISEHNRLYWYRQTLGQGPEFLTYFQNEAQLEKSRLLSDRFSAERPKGSFSTLEIQRTEQGDSAMYLCASSLGIQGDDQPQHFGDGTRLSIL.

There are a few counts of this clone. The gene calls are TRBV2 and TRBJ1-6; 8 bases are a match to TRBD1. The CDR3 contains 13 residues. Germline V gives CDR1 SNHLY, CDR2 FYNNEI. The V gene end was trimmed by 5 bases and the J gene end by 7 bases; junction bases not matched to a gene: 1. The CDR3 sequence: CASSRDRNSPLHF. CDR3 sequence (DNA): TGTGCCAGCAGTAGGGACAGGAATTCACCCCTCCACTTT.

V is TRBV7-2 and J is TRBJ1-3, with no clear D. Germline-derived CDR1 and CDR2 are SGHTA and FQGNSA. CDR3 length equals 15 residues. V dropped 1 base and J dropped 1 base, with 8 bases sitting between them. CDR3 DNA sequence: TGTGCCAGCAGCTTAGTACCCAGATCTGGAAACACCATATATTTT. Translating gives CASSLVPRSGNTIYF.

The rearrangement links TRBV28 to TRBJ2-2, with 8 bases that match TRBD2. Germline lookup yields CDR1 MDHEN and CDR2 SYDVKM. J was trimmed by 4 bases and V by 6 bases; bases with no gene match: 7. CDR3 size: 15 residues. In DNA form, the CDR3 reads TGTGCCAGCAGCTTCCGGGGGGGCTTCACCGGGGAGCTGTTTTTT. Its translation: CASSFRGGFTGELFF.

CDR3 nucleotides: TGTGCCAGCAGCTCCAAGGCTAGCGGGGATTACAATGAGCAGTTCTTC. Translation gives CASSSKASGDYNEQFF. The chain is built from TRBV7-2 and TRBJ2-1; 9 bases fit TRBD2. V was pared by 4 bases and J by 4 bases, with 8 bases of the junction left unmatched. CDR3 length equals 16 residues. Germline V lookup: CDR1 SGHTA, CDR2 FQGNSA.

CDR3 sequence: CASSAGQGWNGYTF. In DNA form, the CDR3 reads TGTGCCAGCAGCGCGGGACAGGGATGGAATGGCTACACCTTC. This sequence joins TRBV5-8 and TRBJ1-2; 9 positions match TRBD1. The CDR3 loop spans 14 amino acids. The junction had 7 bases not matched to a gene; V was cut back by 4 bases and J by 6 bases. CDR1 is SGHTS, CDR2 YDEGEE, per germline.

DNA of the CDR3: TGTGCCAGCAGTCGACAGGGGGCCGTAGGCACCGGGGAGCTGTTTTTT. This translates into CASSRQGAVGTGELFF. The chain couples TRBV7-2 to TRBJ2-2; 10 bases fit TRBD1. The CDR3 covers 16 residues. Trimming removed 6 bases from V and 4 bases from J; junction bases left unmatched: 8. The germline V gene encodes CDR1 SGHTA and CDR2 FQGNSA.

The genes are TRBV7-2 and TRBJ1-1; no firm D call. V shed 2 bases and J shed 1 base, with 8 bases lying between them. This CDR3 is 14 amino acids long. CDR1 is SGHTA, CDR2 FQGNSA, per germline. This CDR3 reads CASSLTEKNTEAFF. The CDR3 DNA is TGTGCCAGCAGCTTAACGGAGAAGAACACTGAAGCTTTCTTT.

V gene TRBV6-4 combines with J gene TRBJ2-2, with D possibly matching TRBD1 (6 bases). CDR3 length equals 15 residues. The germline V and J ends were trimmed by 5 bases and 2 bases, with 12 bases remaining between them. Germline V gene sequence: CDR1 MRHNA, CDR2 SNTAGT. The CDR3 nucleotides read TGTGCCAGCAGTCCGACAGGTTTTAACACCGGGGAGCTGTTTTTT. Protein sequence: CASSPTGFNTGELFF.

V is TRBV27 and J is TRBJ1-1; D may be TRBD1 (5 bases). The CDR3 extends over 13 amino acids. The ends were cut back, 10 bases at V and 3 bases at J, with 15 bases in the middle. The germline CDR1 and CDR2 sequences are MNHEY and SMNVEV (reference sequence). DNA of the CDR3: TGTGCCACCCGCCTTTGGGGGGACACTGAAGCTTTCTTT. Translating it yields CATRLWGDTEAFF.

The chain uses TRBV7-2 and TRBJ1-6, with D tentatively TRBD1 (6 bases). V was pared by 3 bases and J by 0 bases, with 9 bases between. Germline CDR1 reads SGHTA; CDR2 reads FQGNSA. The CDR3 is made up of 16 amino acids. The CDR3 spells CASSFRGGSYNSPLHF. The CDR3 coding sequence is TGTGCCAGCAGCTTCCGAGGGGGCTCCTATAATTCACCCCTCCACTTT.

In DNA, the CDR3 is TGTGCCAGCAGCAATCGACGGCCCAACACAGATACGCAGTATTTT. Translated, it gives CASSNRRPNTDTQYF. This chain uses TRBV27 with TRBJ2-3, with no clear D. There are 15 residues in the CDR3. Germline assignment: CDR1 MNHEY and CDR2 SMNVEV (reference sequence). V lost 6 bases and J lost 2, with 15 bases in between.

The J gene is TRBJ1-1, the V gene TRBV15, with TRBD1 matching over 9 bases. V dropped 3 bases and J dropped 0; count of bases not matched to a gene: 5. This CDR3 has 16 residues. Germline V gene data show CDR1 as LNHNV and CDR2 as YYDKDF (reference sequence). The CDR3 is CATSRGTGRMNTEAFF. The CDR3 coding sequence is TGTGCCACCAGCAGGGGGACAGGGAGGATGAACACTGAAGCTTTCTTT.

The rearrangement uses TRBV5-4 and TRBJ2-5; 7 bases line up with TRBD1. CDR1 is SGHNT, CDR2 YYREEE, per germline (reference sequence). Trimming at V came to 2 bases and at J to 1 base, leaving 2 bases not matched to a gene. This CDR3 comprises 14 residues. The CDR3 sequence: CASSFRQGQETQYF. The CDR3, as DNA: TGTGCCAGCAGCTTTCGACAGGGCCAAGAGACCCAGTACTTC.

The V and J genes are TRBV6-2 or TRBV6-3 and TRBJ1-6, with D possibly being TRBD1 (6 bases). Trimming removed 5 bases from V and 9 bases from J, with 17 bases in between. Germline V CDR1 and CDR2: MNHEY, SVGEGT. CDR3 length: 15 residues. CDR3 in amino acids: CASSAPGQGSSPLHF. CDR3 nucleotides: TGTGCCAGCAGTGCCCCCGGCCAGGGGAGTTCACCCCTCCACTTT.

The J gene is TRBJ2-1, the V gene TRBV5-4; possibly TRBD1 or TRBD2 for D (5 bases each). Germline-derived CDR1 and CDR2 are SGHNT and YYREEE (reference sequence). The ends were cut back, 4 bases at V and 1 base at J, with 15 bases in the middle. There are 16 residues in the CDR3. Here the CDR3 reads CASSPNGALSYNEQFF. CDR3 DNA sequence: TGTGCCAGCAGCCCCAACGGGGCACTGTCCTACAATGAGCAGTTCTTC.

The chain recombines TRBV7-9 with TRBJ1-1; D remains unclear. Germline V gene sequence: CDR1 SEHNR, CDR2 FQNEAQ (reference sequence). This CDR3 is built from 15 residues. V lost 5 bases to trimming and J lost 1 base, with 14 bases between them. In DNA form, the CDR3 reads TGTGCCAGCAGCGCGAGGACTGCGAGGAACACTGAAGCTTTCTTT. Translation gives CASSARTARNTEAFF. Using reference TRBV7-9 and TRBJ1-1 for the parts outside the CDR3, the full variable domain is DTGVSQNPRHKITKRGQNVTFRCDPISEHNRLYWYRQTLGQGPEFLTYFQNEAQLEKSRLLSDRFSAERPKGSFSTLEIQRTEQGDSAMYLCASSARTARNTEAFFGQGTRLTVV.

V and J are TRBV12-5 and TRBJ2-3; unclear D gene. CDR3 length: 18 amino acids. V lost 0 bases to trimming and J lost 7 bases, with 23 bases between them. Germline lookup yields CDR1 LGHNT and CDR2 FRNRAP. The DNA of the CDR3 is TGTGCTAGTGGTTTGGTAGGCTCCTACCAAGCAAGTGGAAATACGCAGTATTTT. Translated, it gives CASGLVGSYQASGNTQYF. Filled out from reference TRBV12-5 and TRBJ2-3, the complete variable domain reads DARVTQTPRHKVTEMGQEVTMRCQPILGHNTVFWYRQTMMQGLELLAYFRNRAPLDDSGMPKDRFSAEMPDATLATLKIQPSEPRDSAVYFCASGLVGSYQASGNTQYFGPGTRLTVL.

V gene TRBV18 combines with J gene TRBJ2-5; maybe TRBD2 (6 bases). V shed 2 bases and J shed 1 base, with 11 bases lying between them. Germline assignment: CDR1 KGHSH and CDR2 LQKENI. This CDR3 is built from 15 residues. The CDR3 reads CASSPRPGLQETQYF. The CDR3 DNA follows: TGTGCCAGCTCACCAAGACCGGGACTCCAAGAGACCCAGTACTTC.

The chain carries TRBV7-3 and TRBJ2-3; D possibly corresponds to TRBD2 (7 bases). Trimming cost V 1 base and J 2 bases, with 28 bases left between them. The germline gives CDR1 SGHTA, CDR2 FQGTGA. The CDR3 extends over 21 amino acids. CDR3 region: CASSLKEVRSGGALNTDTQYF. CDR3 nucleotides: TGTGCCAGCAGCTTAAAGGAGGTTAGATCTGGGGGGGCCCTAAACACAGATACGCAGTATTTT.

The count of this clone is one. The CDR3 nucleotides read TGCGCCAGCACCGACTCAGGGGTAGGGACTAATGAAAAACTGTTTTTT. Encoded protein: CASTDSGVGTNEKLFF. The rearrangement uses TRBV5-1 and TRBJ1-4, with D possibly TRBD1 on 6 matching bases. V was clipped by 6 bases and J by 2 bases, with 17 bases between them. CDR1 is SGHRS, CDR2 YFSETQ, per germline. The CDR3 contains 16 residues.

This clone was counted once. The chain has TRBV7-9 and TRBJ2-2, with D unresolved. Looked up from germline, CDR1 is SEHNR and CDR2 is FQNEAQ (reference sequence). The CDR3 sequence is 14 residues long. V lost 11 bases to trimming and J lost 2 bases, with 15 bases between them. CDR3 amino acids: CASNPLGNTGELFF. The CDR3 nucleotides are TGTGCCTCCAACCCCCTAGGTAACACCGGGGAGCTGTTTTTT.

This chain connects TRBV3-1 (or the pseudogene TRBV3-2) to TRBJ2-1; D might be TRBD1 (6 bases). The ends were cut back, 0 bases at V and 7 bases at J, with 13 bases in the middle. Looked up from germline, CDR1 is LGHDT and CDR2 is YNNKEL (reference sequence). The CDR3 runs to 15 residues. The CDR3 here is CASSQEPQRGNEQFF. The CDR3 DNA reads TGTGCCAGCAGCCAAGAACCCCAGAGGGGGAATGAGCAGTTCTTC.

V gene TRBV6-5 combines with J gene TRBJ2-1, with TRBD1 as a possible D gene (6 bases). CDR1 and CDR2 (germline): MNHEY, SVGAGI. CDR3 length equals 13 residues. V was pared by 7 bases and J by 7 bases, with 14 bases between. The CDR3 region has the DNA TGTGCCAGCACGCTCGACCAGGGGAATGAGCAGTTCTTC. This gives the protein CASTLDQGNEQFF.

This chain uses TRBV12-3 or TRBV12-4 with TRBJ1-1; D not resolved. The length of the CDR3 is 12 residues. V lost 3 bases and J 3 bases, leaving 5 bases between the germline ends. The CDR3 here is CASSFGDTEAFF. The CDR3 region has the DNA TGTGCCAGCAGTTTTGGGGACACTGAAGCTTTCTTT.

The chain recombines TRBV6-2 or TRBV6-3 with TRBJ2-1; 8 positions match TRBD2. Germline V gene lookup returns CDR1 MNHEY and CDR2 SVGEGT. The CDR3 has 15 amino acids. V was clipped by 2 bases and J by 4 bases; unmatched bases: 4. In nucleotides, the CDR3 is TGTGCCAGCAGTTACCGGGGACTAGGGTACAATGAGCAGTTCTTC. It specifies CASSYRGLGYNEQFF.

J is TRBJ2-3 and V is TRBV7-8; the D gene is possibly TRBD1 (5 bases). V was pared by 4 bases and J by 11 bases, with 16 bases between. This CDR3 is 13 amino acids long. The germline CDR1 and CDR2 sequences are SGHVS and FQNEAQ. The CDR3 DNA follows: TGTGCCAGCAGCTACGATGGGGCCCAGTGGCAGTATTTT. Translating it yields CASSYDGAQWQYF.

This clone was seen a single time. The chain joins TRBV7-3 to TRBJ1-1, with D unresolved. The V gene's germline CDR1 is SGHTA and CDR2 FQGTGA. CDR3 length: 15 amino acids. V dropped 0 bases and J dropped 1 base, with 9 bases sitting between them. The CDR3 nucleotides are TGTGCCAGCAGCTTAACCGCCCGGTCGAACACTGAAGCTTTCTTT. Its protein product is CASSLTARSNTEAFF.

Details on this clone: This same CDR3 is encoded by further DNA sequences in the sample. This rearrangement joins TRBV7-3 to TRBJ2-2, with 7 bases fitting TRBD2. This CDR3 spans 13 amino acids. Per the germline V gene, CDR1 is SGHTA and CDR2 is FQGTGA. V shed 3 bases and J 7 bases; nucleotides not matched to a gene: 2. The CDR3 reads CASSLAGDGELFF. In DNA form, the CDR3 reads TGTGCCAGCAGCTTGGCGGGGGACGGGGAGCTGTTTTTT.